This T cell receptor (beta chain) comes out of a study of T cell responses to AZD1222 COVID-19 vaccine. The length of the CDR3 is 12 residues. CDR1 is SGHAT and CDR2 is FQNNGV in the germline V gene. V lost 5 bases and J 11 bases, leaving 14 bases between the germline ends. Overall study results and limits: Clonal diversity may have been underestimated, and the donors were mostly white British, with more females than males. Baseline serology detected seropositivity in only six AZD1222 recipients. A reported finding is that nearly half of spike-specific TCRs target unmutated variant regions. Only after the peak T cell response were repertoires sampled.

Of note for this clone: No antigen is known for it.

Here immunoSEQ multiplex PCR was the method, and the copy in TCRdb shows in-frame clones only, minus some. Seen here are 75,000 or so clones, approximately 89% observed once, and the top ten hold around 28%. This specimen consisted of peripheral blood, obtained 28 days after the second AZD1222 dose. The sequence was obtained from an adult who received the AZD1222 COVID-19 vaccine. The chain recombines TRBV11-2 with TRBJ2-3; D assignment may be TRBD1 or TRBD2 (5 bases each). The CDR3 DNA sequence: TGTGCCAGCAGCACCCTGGGGGTGCGGCAGTATTTT. Its protein product is CASSTLGVRQYF.